A single sample is the source of the 17 T cell receptor beta chains below, sequenced in a study of beta chain features in type 1 diabetes. These receptors have no identified antigens. Overall study results and limits: People with Type 1 diabetes carried modestly yet significantly shorter TCRB CDR3s in all four CD4+ subsets.

What was sequenced were expressed TCRB transcripts, since all of the isolated RNA had been reverse transcribed. Clones were sequenced by immunoSEQ multiplex PCR, and TCRdb holds only the in-frame ones, with some missing. Of roughly 160,000 clones listed, about 8.1% are singletons. Material for sequencing was central memory CD4+ T cells from blood. These receptors originate from a woman between 18 and 30 years old with type 1 diabetes.

This chain uses TRBV6-6 with TRBJ1-6; 9 bases match TRBD1. CDR1 is MNHNY, CDR2 SVGAGI, per germline (reference sequence). Trimming took 5 bases from V and 6 from J; bases not matched to a gene: 5. The CDR3 length is 15 residues. The CDR3 DNA is TGTGCCAGCAGTCCCCAGACAGGGGGTAATTCACCCCTCCACTTT. Translation gives CASSPQTGGNSPLHF.

This clone appeared a few times. The CDR3 nucleotides read TGTGCCAGCAGCCTCACTGGGGGGGCACTAGAGACCCAGTACTTC. Its translation: CASSLTGGALETQYF. The genes are TRBV9 and TRBJ2-5, with D perhaps matching TRBD2 (7 bases). This CDR3 is 15 amino acids long. Germline CDR1 SGDLS, CDR2 YYNGEE. Trimming left V 4 bases short and J 4 bases short, with 17 bases between.

This clone appeared a few times. This chain joins TRBV5-6 and TRBJ2-2; 7 nucleotides agree with TRBD1. The germline gives CDR1 SGHDT, CDR2 YYEEEE. CDR3 length equals 15 residues. J was trimmed by 5 bases and V by 4 bases; bases with no gene match: 8. CDR3 nucleotides: TGTGCCAGCAGCCCGGATGTCAGGGGGACCGGGGAGCTGTTTTTT. Translation: CASSPDVRGTGELFF. Full variable domain (missing parts from reference TRBV5-6 and TRBJ2-2): DAGVTQSPTHLIKTRGQQVTLRCSPKSGHDTVSWYQQALGQGPQFIFQYYEEEERQRGNFPDRFSGHQFPNYSSELNVNALLLGDSALYLCASSPDVRGTGELFFGEGSRLTVL.

DNA of the CDR3: TGTGCCACCACCAGACTAGCGGGAGGAGATACGCAGTATTTT. This encodes CATTRLAGGDTQYF. The V gene is TRBV6-5, the J gene TRBJ2-3, with 13 bases identical to TRBD2. The CDR3 extends over 14 amino acids. Per germline, CDR1 MNHEY and CDR2 SVGAGI. After removal of 10 bases from V and 5 bases from J, the junction contained 6 bases not matched to a gene.

This clone was detected only a few times. The V call is TRBV5-1, the J call TRBJ2-7; the D is unclear. CDR1 SGHRS and CDR2 YFSETQ come from the germline V gene. The ends were cut back, 6 bases at V and 2 bases at J, with 15 bases in the middle. CDR3 length: 14 amino acids. The CDR3 coding sequence is TGCGCCAGCACCCGCGACTCGAGTACCTACGAGCAGTACTTC. Translation gives CASTRDSSTYEQYF.

This clone was counted only a few times. This rearrangement joins TRBV4-3 to TRBJ2-7, with D perhaps TRBD1 (5 bases). The germline gives CDR1 LGHNA, CDR2 YSLEER. The CDR3 is 15 residues long. Trimming took off 0 bases at V and 4 bases at J, with 13 bases between the two ends. The CDR3 bases are TGCGCCAGCAGCCAAGAAGTCCAGGGCCTTTACGAGCAGTACTTC. Its translation: CASSQEVQGLYEQYF.

The sample holds one count of this clone. J is TRBJ2-7 and V is TRBV11-2; 7 nucleotides agree with TRBD1. V trimming: 0 bases; J trimming: 3 bases; junction bases outside the gene matches: 11. Germline loops: CDR1 SGHAT, CDR2 FQNNGV. CDR3 length: 17 residues. The CDR3 nucleotides read TGTGCCAGCAGCTTAGATAGGGGGCGAGGACAGAGCTACGAGCAGTACTTC. As protein: CASSLDRGRGQSYEQYF.

This clone was observed a few times. The chain uses TRBV21-1 and TRBJ2-1; the table calls TRBD2, which could not be checked here. TRBV21-1 is annotated as a pseudogene. The length of the CDR3 is 13 residues. The CDR3 coding sequence is TGTGCCAGCAGCAACGGGGACTCGGATGAGCAGTTCTTC. Translated, it gives CASSNGDSDEQFF.

The rearrangement links TRBV10-3 to TRBJ2-3; 9 nucleotides align to TRBD2. CDR1 and CDR2 from the germline V gene are ENHRY and SYGVKD. The CDR3 runs to 16 residues. V was pared by 2 bases and J by 2 bases, with 5 bases of the junction left unmatched. CDR3 DNA sequence: TGTGCCATCAGTGAGAGGCTAGCGGGATCCACAGATACGCAGTATTTT. Amino acid sequence: CAISERLAGSTDTQYF.

This clone came up a few times. The chain carries TRBV11-2 and TRBJ1-1; 12 bases match TRBD1. From germline, CDR1 is SGHAT and CDR2 FQNNGV. CDR3 length: 17 amino acids. V shed 5 bases and J 2 bases; nucleotides not matched to a gene: 9. The CDR3 DNA reads as TGTGCCAGCAGCGGGGACAGGGGGCGGGTGGGAAACACTGAAGCTTTCTTT. Encoded protein: CASSGDRGRVGNTEAFF.

A note on this clone: Other DNA sequences in this sample translate to the same CDR3. The chain has TRBV6-5 and TRBJ1-5; TRBD1 matches 9 bases. Losses at the gene ends were 4 bases for V and 6 bases for J; bases not matched to a gene: 4. The CDR3 runs 14 residues. Germline CDR1 reads MNHEY; CDR2 reads SVGAGI. The CDR3 nucleotides read TGTGCCAGCAGTTCTCGACAGGGGGGTCAGCCCCAGCATTTT. Its translation is CASSSRQGGQPQHF.

The rearrangement uses TRBV5-1 and TRBJ2-1; no clear D. The CDR3 is 11 residues long. Germline assignment: CDR1 SGHRS and CDR2 YFSETQ. The germline V and J ends were trimmed by 1 base and 7 bases, with 3 bases remaining between them. CDR3 in DNA: TGCGCCAGCAGCTTGACAAATGAGCAGTTCTTC. Its protein product is CASSLTNEQFF.

V is TRBV7-2 and J is TRBJ1-5; unclear D gene. CDR1 and CDR2 (germline): SGHTA, FQGNSA. The CDR3 has 13 amino acids. V was pared by 5 bases and J by 3 bases, with 8 bases between. CDR3 in DNA: TGTGCCAGCAGCCACGGTAACAATCAGCCCCAGCATTTT. Translating gives CASSHGNNQPQHF.

This clone was seen once. V usage is TRBV6-1 and J usage is TRBJ1-5, with 8 bases that match TRBD1. Germline V CDR1 and CDR2: MNHNS, SASEGT. The V and J ends lost 2 bases and 7 bases, in that order; junction bases with no gene match: 7. The CDR3 spans 15 residues. The CDR3 DNA follows: TGTGCCAGCAGTGAACAGGGGGCGCTCAGGCAGCCCCAGCATTTT. The encoded protein is CASSEQGALRQPQHF.

This chain links TRBV2 with TRBJ2-5; 9 bases fit TRBD2. With V trimmed by 4 bases and J by 3 bases, 9 bases remained unmatched. This CDR3 has 16 residues. Germline V lookup: CDR1 SNHLY, CDR2 FYNNEI. CDR3: CASSVVLAGPKETQYF. The CDR3 DNA is TGTGCCAGCAGTGTTGTCCTAGCGGGGCCTAAAGAGACCCAGTACTTC.

This clone was seen only a few times. The rearrangement uses TRBV18 and TRBJ2-1; 9 bases fit TRBD2. The CDR3 is 14 amino acids. Germline V gene lookup returns CDR1 KGHSH and CDR2 LQKENI. The V segment lost 4 bases and the J segment 9 bases; nucleotides outside the gene matches: 7. The CDR3 nucleotides read TGTGCCAGCTCACGGCTAGCGGGGTCCGTTGAGCAGTTCTTC. Protein sequence: CASSRLAGSVEQFF.

This chain joins TRBV6-1 and TRBJ1-5, with D maybe TRBD1 (5 bases). Germline loops: CDR1 MNHNS, CDR2 SASEGT. CDR3 length equals 13 residues. V gave up 2 bases and J gave up 5 bases, with 7 bases separating them. CDR3 protein: CASSERGDQPQHF. The DNA for the CDR3 is TGTGCCAGCAGTGAAAGGGGTGATCAGCCCCAGCATTTT.